The rows below give T cell receptor beta chains drawn from one sample of a study of blood T cell repertoires in COVID-19. The protocol was immunoSEQ multiplex PCR, while the TCRdb copy is restricted to in-frame clones and leaves out a portion. Of 130,000 to 150,000 clones in the sample, 70% to 90% were seen once. Sequenced input: peripheral blood. The receptor source for this set is a human donor with acute or convalescent COVID-19. The donor label of this sample is uncertain. Each CDR3 is given with its conserved first and last residue. D genes are given only for firm matches. The size field is filled for only some rows; it gives once, few, many or a size class.

J,V,size,D,CDR3,DNA
TRBJ2-2,TRBV3-1/TRBV3-2,-,TRBD2,CASSQDRRAGGWPGELFF,TGTGCCAGCAGCCAAGATCGCAGGGCGGGAGGATGGCCCGGGGAGCTGTTTTTT
TRBJ1-2,TRBV21-1,-,-,CASSTHRESNYGYTF,TGTGCCAGCAGCACCCACAGGGAGAGTAACTATGGCTACACCTTC
TRBJ1-1,TRBV29-1,-,-,CSVHRAMNTEAFF,TGCAGCGTTCACAGGGCCATGAACACTGAAGCTTTCTTT
TRBJ2-7,TRBV20-1,-,-,CSASFPGEQYF,TGCAGTGCTAGTTTTCCGGGCGAGCAGTACTTC
TRBJ2-1,TRBV18,few,TRBD1,CASSLDRGRSYNEQFF,TGTGCCAGCTCACTCGACAGGGGGCGTTCTTACAATGAGCAGTTCTTC
TRBJ1-5,TRBV10-3,-,TRBD1,CAISRQGSDQPQHF,TGTGCCATCAGTCGACAGGGGTCAGATCAGCCCCAGCATTTT
TRBJ2-5,TRBV5-4,-,TRBD1,CASSLAIGRGRETQYF,TGTGCCAGCAGCTTGGCCATCGGCAGGGGGCGAGAGACCCAGTACTTC
TRBJ1-3,TRBV2,-,-,CASSGGSGNTIYF,TGTGCCAGCAGTGGAGGCTCTGGAAACACCATATATTTT
TRBJ1-1,TRBV6-5,-,TRBD1,CASSRDSTEAFF,TGTGCCAGCAGCCGGGACAGCACTGAAGCTTTCTTT
TRBJ2-2,TRBV5-1,-,-,CASKDTSNTGELFF,TGCGCCAGCAAGGACACTTCGAACACCGGGGAGCTGTTTTTT
TRBJ1-2,TRBV28,-,-,CASSSPGGDYAGYTF,TGTGCCAGCAGCTCCCCCGGCGGAGACTATGCTGGCTACACCTTC
TRBJ1-4,TRBV6-5,-,TRBD1,CAAGQGAWGEKLFF,TGTGCCGCGGGACAGGGGGCTTGGGGGGAAAAACTGTTTTTT
TRBJ1-1,TRBV4-3,-,-,CASSQRTNTEAFF,TGCGCCAGCAGCCAACGGACAAACACTGAAGCTTTCTTT
TRBJ2-1,TRBV3-1/TRBV3-2,-,TRBD2,CASSQAFTSGYVNEQFF,TGTGCCAGCAGCCAAGCCTTTACTAGCGGCTACGTCAATGAGCAGTTCTTC
TRBJ1-3,TRBV11-2,-,TRBD1,CASSFGQGGNTIYF,TGTGCCAGCAGCTTTGGACAGGGAGGAAACACCATATATTTT
TRBJ1-1,TRBV10-2,-,TRBD1,CASGDRGMGTEAFF,TGCGCCAGCGGGGACAGGGGAATGGGCACTGAAGCTTTCTTT
TRBJ2-1,TRBV4-3,-,TRBD1,CASSQARQGGDEQFF,TGCGCCAGCAGCCAAGCGAGACAGGGGGGCGATGAGCAGTTCTTC
TRBJ1-1,TRBV4-3,-,-,CASSQDVHTEAFF,TGCGCCAGCAGCCAAGACGTCCACACTGAAGCTTTCTTT
TRBJ1-3,TRBV4-2,-,-,CASSQEQTSGTGNTIYF,TGTGCCAGCAGCCAAGAACAGACTTCAGGGACTGGAAACACCATATATTTT
TRBJ2-2,TRBV9,-,-,CASSASSANTGELFF,TGTGCCAGCAGCGCCTCCTCGGCGAACACCGGGGAGCTGTTTTTT
TRBJ1-2,TRBV5-6,-,-,CASSSLVGAWYGYTF,TGTGCCAGCAGCTCGCTAGTGGGGGCATGGTATGGCTACACCTTC
TRBJ1-5,TRBV7-3,-,-,CASSIKRNQPQHF,TGTGCCAGCAGCATCAAGCGAAATCAGCCCCAGCATTTT
TRBJ2-2,TRBV9,-,TRBD1,CASSVRGRGTGEIDTGELFF,TGTGCCAGCAGCGTACGGGGACGAGGGACAGGGGAGATTGACACCGGGGAGCTGTTTTTT
TRBJ1-5,TRBV30,-,-,CAWSNTNGDQPQHF,TGTGCCTGGAGTAACACGAACGGGGATCAGCCCCAGCATTTT
TRBJ2-1,TRBV18,-,-,CASSPPTYNEQFF,TGTGCCAGCTCACCGCCTACCTACAATGAGCAGTTCTTC
TRBJ1-6,TRBV5-1,once,-,CASSFNQDSSPLHF,TGCGCCAGCAGCTTTAATCAGGATAGTTCACCCCTCCACTTT
TRBJ2-7,TRBV3-1/TRBV3-2,-,-,CASSQRGDAREQYF,TGTGCCAGCAGCCAGCGCGGGGATGCTCGGGAGCAGTACTTC
TRBJ1-5,TRBV6-2/TRBV6-3,-,TRBD1,CASSYGGGGHSNQPQHF,TGTGCCAGCAGTTACGGAGGGGGCGGTCATAGCAATCAGCCCCAGCATTTT
TRBJ2-1,TRBV2,-,TRBD2,CASSVFEGESGSTDEQFF,TGTGCCAGCAGTGTCTTTGAAGGTGAGAGCGGGAGTACGGATGAGCAGTTCTTC
TRBJ2-1,TRBV9,-,TRBD1,CASSVWTGREQFF,TGTGCCAGCAGCGTCTGGACAGGGAGGGAGCAGTTCTTC
TRBJ2-2,TRBV7-3,-,-,CASSNPSGGELFF,TGTGCCAGCAGCAACCCCTCCGGCGGGGAGCTGTTTTTT
TRBJ2-1,TRBV5-1,-,TRBD2,CASSQASGGANYNEQFF,TGCGCCAGCAGCCAAGCTAGCGGGGGGGCCAACTACAATGAGCAGTTCTTC
TRBJ1-5,TRBV6-2/TRBV6-3,few,-,CASSYYTSNQPQHF,TGTGCCAGCAGTTACTACACTAGCAATCAGCCCCAGCATTTT
TRBJ2-5,TRBV29-1,-,-,CSAGFLQETQYF,TGCAGTGCAGGGTTCCTCCAAGAGACCCAGTACTTC
TRBJ1-2,TRBV28,-,-,CASSPAGIGGYTF,TGTGCCAGCTCCCCCGCCGGGATCGGGGGCTACACCTTC
TRBJ1-1,TRBV28,few,-,CASSFFNRNTEAFF,TGTGCCAGCAGTTTCTTCAATAGAAACACTGAAGCTTTCTTT
TRBJ1-2,TRBV6-5,-,TRBD1,CASSSPSGGADYGYTF,TGTGCCAGCAGTTCTCCTTCAGGGGGCGCAGACTATGGCTACACCTTC
TRBJ2-3,TRBV5-5,-,TRBD2,CASTGLAGTDTQYF,TGTGCCAGCACCGGACTAGCGGGCACAGATACGCAGTATTTT
TRBJ1-1,TRBV7-9,-,-,CASSGGFSGTEAFF,TGTGCCAGCAGCGGAGGATTCAGTGGCACTGAAGCTTTCTTT
TRBJ2-1,TRBV4-1,-,TRBD1,CASTTGGQSSYNEQFF,TGCGCCAGCACTACAGGGGGACAGAGCTCCTACAATGAGCAGTTCTTC
TRBJ1-6,TRBV19,-,TRBD1,CASSPTGGSYNSPLHF,TGTGCCAGTAGTCCGACAGGGGGCAGTTATAATTCACCCCTCCACTTT
TRBJ2-2,TRBV24-1,-,TRBD1,CATSHRGQGVTGELFF,TGTGCCACCAGTCATCGGGGACAGGGGGTCACCGGGGAGCTGTTTTTT
TRBJ2-3,TRBV7-9,-,-,CASSLVSGDTQYF,TGTGCCAGCAGCTTAGTATCGGGGGATACGCAGTATTTT
TRBJ1-1,TRBV27,-,-,CASSLWAAGDNTEAFF,TGTGCCAGCAGTTTATGGGCCGCAGGGGACAACACTGAAGCTTTCTTT
TRBJ2-3,TRBV11-2,-,TRBD2,CASSLSGRTTDTQYF,TGTGCCAGCAGCCTGAGCGGGAGAACGACAGATACGCAGTATTTT
TRBJ1-2,TRBV5-1,-,TRBD1,CACSTGGNYGYTF,TGCGCCTGCAGCACAGGGGGTAACTATGGCTACACCTTC
TRBJ2-7,TRBV18,-,-,CASSPLGGRYSYEQYF,TGTGCCAGCTCACCACTCGGGGGACGTTACTCCTACGAGCAGTACTTC
TRBJ1-5,TRBV6-5,-,-,CASGLTSGQPQHF,TGTGCCAGCGGGCTGACCTCAGGCCAGCCCCAGCATTTT
TRBJ1-2,TRBV4-3,-,-,CASSQESAGLNYGYTF,TGCGCCAGCAGCCAAGAGTCGGCAGGTCTCAACTATGGCTACACCTTC
TRBJ2-3,TRBV19,-,TRBD2,CASSIQTSGTPTDTQYF,TGTGCCAGTAGTATCCAGACTAGCGGGACTCCCACAGATACGCAGTATTTT
TRBJ2-6,TRBV7-3,once,TRBD2,CASSREAGGANVLTF,TGTGCCAGCAGCCGGGAGGCGGGTGGGGCCAACGTCCTGACTTTC
TRBJ2-1,TRBV5-1,once,-,CASSLQPGLSSYNEQFF,TGCGCCAGCAGCTTACAACCGGGACTCAGCTCCTACAATGAGCAGTTCTTC
TRBJ2-4,TRBV11-2,-,-,CASSPTGPKNIQYF,TGTGCCAGCAGCCCGACAGGCCCCAAAAACATTCAGTACTTC
TRBJ1-5,TRBV18,-,TRBD1,CASSAGQRELNQPQHF,TGTGCCAGCTCTGCGGGACAGAGGGAATTAAATCAGCCCCAGCATTTT
TRBJ2-7,TRBV7-9,-,-,CASSHGWGGDEQYF,TGTGCCAGCAGCCATGGGTGGGGGGGCGACGAGCAGTACTTC